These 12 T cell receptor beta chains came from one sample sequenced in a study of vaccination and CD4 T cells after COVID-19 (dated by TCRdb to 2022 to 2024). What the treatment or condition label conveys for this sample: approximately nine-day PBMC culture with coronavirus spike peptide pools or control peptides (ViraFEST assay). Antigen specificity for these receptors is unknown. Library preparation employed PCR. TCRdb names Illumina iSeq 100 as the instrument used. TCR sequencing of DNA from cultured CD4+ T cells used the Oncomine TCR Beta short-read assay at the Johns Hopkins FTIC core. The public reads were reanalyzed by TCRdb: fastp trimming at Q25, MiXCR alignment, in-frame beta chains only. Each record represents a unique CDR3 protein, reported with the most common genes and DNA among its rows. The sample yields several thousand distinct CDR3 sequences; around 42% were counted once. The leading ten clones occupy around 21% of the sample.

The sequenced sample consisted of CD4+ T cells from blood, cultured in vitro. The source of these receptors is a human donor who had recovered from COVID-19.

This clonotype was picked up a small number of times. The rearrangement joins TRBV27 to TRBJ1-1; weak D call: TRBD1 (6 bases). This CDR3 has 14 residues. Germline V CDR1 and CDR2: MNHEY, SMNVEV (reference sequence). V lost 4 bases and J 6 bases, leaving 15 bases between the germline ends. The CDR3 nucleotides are TGTGCCAGCAGTTCTCAGGGGAGAGAGGCTGAAGCTTTCTTT. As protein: CASSSQGREAEAFF.

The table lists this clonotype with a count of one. CDR3 amino acids: CASRRGLRSSYEQYF. The CDR3 DNA reads TGTGCCAGCAGGCGCGGCCTCAGGAGCTCCTACGAGCAGTACTTC. This chain links TRBV2 with TRBJ2-7; D is undetermined. The CDR3 has 15 amino acids. Germline CDR1 is SNHLY and CDR2 is FYNNEI. V lost 6 bases and J lost 0, with 15 bases in between. Using reference TRBV2 and TRBJ2-7 for the parts outside the CDR3, the full variable domain is EPEVTQTPSHQVTQMGQEVILRCVPISNHLYFYWYRQILGQKVEFLVSFYNNEISEKSEIFDDQFSVERPDGSNFTLKIRSTKLEDSAMYFCASRRGLRSSYEQYFGPGTRLTVT.

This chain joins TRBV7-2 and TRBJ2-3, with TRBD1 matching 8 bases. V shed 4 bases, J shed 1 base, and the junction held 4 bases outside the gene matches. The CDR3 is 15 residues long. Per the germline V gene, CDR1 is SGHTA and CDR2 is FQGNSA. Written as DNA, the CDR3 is TGTGCCAGCAGCTCGGACAGGGACCGCACAGATACGCAGTATTTT. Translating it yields CASSSDRDRTDTQYF.

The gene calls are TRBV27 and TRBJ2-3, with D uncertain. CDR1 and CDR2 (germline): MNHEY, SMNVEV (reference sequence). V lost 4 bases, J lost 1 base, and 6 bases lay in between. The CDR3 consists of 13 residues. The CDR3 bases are TGTGCCAGCAGTTCCCGGGGCACAGATACGCAGTATTTT. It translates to CASSSRGTDTQYF.

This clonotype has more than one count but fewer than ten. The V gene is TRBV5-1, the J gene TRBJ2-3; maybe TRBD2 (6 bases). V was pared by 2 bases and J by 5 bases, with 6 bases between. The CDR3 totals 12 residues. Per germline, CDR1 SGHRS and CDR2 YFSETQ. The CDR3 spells CASSFSGDTQYF. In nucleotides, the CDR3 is TGCGCCAGCAGCTTTAGCGGAGATACGCAGTATTTT.

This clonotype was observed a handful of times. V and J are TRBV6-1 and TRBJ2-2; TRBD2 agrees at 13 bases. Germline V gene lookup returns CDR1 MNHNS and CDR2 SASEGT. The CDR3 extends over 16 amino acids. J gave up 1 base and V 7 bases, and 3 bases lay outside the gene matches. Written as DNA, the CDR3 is TGTGCCAGCACCAGACTAGCGGGGGGGAACACCGGGGAGCTGTTTTTT. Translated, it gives CASTRLAGGNTGELFF.

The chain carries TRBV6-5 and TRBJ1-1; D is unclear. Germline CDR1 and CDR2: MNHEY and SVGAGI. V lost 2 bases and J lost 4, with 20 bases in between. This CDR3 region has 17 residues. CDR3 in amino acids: CASSYDGRMGGRTEAFF. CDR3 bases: TGTGCCAGCAGTTACGACGGAAGAATGGGAGGGCGCACTGAAGCTTTCTTT.

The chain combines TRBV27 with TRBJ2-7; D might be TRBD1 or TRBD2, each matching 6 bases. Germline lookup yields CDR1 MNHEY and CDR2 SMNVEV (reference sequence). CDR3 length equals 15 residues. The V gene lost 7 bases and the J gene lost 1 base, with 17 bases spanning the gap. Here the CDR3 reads CASTSNTGTSYEQYF. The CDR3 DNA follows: TGTGCCAGCACCTCCAATACAGGGACTTCCTACGAGCAGTACTTC.

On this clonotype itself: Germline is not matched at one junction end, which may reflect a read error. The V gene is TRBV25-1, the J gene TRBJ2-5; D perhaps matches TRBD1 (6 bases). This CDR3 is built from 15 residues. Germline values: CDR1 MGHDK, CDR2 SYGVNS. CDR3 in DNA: TGTACCAGCAGTCTAGGGCAGGGGTTAGTGGAGACCCAGTACTTC. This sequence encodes CTSSLGQGLVETQYF.

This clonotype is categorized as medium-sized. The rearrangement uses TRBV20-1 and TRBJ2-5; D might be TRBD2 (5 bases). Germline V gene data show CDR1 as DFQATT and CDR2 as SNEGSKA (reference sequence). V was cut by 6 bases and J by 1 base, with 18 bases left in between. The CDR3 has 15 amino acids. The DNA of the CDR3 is TGCAGTGCGGAGGTCTTCGGCCACCTCCAAGAGACCCAGTACTTC. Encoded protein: CSAEVFGHLQETQYF.

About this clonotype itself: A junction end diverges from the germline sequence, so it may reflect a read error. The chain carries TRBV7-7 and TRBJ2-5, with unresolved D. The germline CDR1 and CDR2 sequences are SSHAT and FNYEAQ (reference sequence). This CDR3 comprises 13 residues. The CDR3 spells CASSLGWQETQCF. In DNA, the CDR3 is TGTGCTAGCAGCTTAGGTTGGCAAGAGACCCAGTGCTTC.

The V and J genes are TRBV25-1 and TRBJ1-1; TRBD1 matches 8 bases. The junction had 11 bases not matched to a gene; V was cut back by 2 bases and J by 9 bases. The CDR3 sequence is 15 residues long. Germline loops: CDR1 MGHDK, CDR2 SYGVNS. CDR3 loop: CASSELGQGAMKAFF. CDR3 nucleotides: TGTGCCAGCAGTGAACTGGGGCAGGGGGCCATGAAAGCTTTCTTT.